Listed below are T cell receptor beta chains from one sample, sequenced in a study of blood T cells in healthy people across ages. Each CDR3 protein gets one entry after TCRdb re-called the 5' RACE reads with MiXCR. The data hold about 1.8 million distinct CDR3 sequences, with roughly 52% observed a single time. Sequencing was done on a sample of blood. The origin of the receptors is a middle-aged woman in good health. The CDR3 runs from the conserved cysteine through the conserved F or W. The order of the fields is J gene, clone size, D gene, V gene, CDR3 length, CDR3 protein, CDR3 DNA. A D gene is named only where the DNA matches it firmly. Clone size is given for some rows only: seen once, a few or many times, or a class if the clone is expanded.

>TRBJ1-2|NA|NA|TRBV18|13
CASSPRQAAGYTF
TGTGCCAGCTCACCACGACAGGCGGCGGGCTACACCTTC
>TRBJ2-1|NA|TRBD2|TRBV3-1|19
CASSQEGWGSGGGGNEQFF
TGTGCCAGCAGCCAAGAGGGATGGGGTAGCGGGGGGGGCGGCAATGAGCAGTTCTTC
>TRBJ1-2|few|NA|TRBV6-5|12
CASADTLYGYTF
TGTGCCAGCGCCGACACACTCTATGGCTACACCTTC
>TRBJ1-4|NA|NA|TRBV29-1|14
CSAQPLLTNEKLFF
TGCAGCGCCCAACCGTTACTCACCAATGAAAAACTGTTTTTT
>TRBJ1-5|NA|NA|TRBV6-6|15
CASSYLWRGHTPQHF
TGTGCCAGCAGTTACCTTTGGAGGGGACATACGCCCCAGCATTTT
>TRBJ2-1|few|NA|TRBV7-8|17
CASSLADRGGTYNEQFF
TGTGCCAGCAGCTTAGCCGACAGGGGAGGGACCTACAATGAGCAGTTCTTC
>TRBJ2-1|NA|NA|TRBV2|15
CASSEVSFSYNEQFF
TGTGCCAGCAGTGAGGTCAGCTTTTCCTACAATGAGCAGTTCTTC
>TRBJ1-2|NA|NA|TRBV10-3|13
CAISDPGDYGYTF
TGTGCCATCAGTGACCCAGGGGACTATGGCTACACCTTC
>TRBJ2-1|NA|TRBD2|TRBV28|15
CASSFYRGGRDEQFF
TGTGCCAGCAGTTTTTATCGCGGGGGGAGGGATGAGCAGTTCTTC
>TRBJ2-1|NA|TRBD1|TRBV4-2|17
CASSQDAGGQAYNEQFF
TGTGCCAGCAGCCAAGACGCAGGGGGACAGGCCTACAATGAGCAGTTCTTC
>TRBJ2-3|NA|TRBD2|TRBV20-1|15
CSASDAGTRSDTQYF
TGCAGTGCTAGTGACGCCGGGACTAGATCAGATACGCAGTATTTT
>TRBJ1-4|NA|NA|TRBV28|14
CASSLGTRPEKLFF
TGTGCCAGCAGTTTAGGGACACGTCCTGAAAAACTGTTTTTT
>TRBJ2-7|once|NA|TRBV27|14
CASSLMTRTYEQYF
TGTGCCAGCAGTTTAATGACCCGAACCTACGAGCAGTACTTC
>TRBJ1-5|NA|NA|TRBV6-6|15
CASINRALGNQPQHF
TGTGCCAGCATTAACAGGGCCCTGGGAAATCAGCCCCAGCATTTT
>TRBJ2-1|NA|TRBD1|TRBV7-9|17
CASSFSAGTGTYNEQFF
TGTGCCAGCAGCTTTAGCGCCGGGACAGGGACCTACAATGAGCAGTTCTTC
>TRBJ2-7|NA|TRBD1|TRBV6-1|14
CASSGDRFSYEQYF
TGTGCCAGCAGTGGGGACAGGTTCTCCTACGAGCAGTACTTC
>TRBJ2-7|NA|NA|TRBV3-1|15
CASSQRPGAYTGQYF
TGTGCCAGCAGCCAAAGGCCCGGGGCCTATACGGGGCAGTACTTC
>TRBJ1-6|NA|NA|TRBV29-1|12
CSVGDVNSPLHF
TGCAGCGTCGGCGACGTAAATTCACCCCTCCACTTT
>TRBJ2-1|NA|NA|TRBV18|13
CASSLLWAHEQFF
TGTGCCAGCTCACTTCTTTGGGCGCATGAGCAGTTCTTC
>TRBJ1-5|NA|NA|TRBV20-1|14
CSARDRDPYSSQHF
TGCAGTGCTAGAGATCGCGACCCGTACTCTTCCCAGCATTTT
>TRBJ2-6|many|NA|TRBV7-2|15
CASSPGFSGANVLTF
TGTGCCAGCAGCCCGGGGTTCTCTGGGGCCAACGTCCTGACTTTC
>TRBJ1-2|NA|NA|TRBV5-1|14
CASSSIGTGYGYTF
TGCGCCAGCAGCTCCATCGGGACGGGATATGGCTACACCTTC
>TRBJ1-1|NA|NA|TRBV18|14
CASSLTEEGTEAFF
TGTGCCAGCTCACTGACGGAGGAGGGGACTGAAGCTTTCTTT
>TRBJ2-3|few|NA|TRBV5-1|16
CASSLGQPRITDTQYF
TGCGCCAGCAGCTTGGGGCAACCACGCATCACAGATACGCAGTATTTT
>TRBJ1-5|NA|TRBD1|TRBV5-5|18
CASSLAFRQGRSNQPQHF
TGTGCCAGCAGCTTGGCCTTCCGACAGGGCCGGAGCAATCAGCCCCAGCATTTT
>TRBJ2-1|few|TRBD2|TRBV5-1|16
CASLPRGLAGHNEQFF
TGCGCCAGCCTTCCCCGAGGACTAGCGGGGCACAATGAGCAGTTCTTC